This T cell receptor (beta chain) was obtained from a study of tumor-infiltrating lymphocytes in primary liver carcinoma. Study-wide context: These patients were men and women whose ages were 30 to 69 years.

TCR beta cDNA was made from 450 to 600 ng total RNA with a constant-region primer. Each TCR beta library was derived from three nested multiplex PCR rounds that employed slightly modified ARM-PCR. The opening two PCR rounds, about 11 cycles each, paired TRBV1-TRBV30 forward primers with a C-beta reverse primer. TCRdb fed the multiplex PCR reads into MiXCR, producing one record per CDR3 protein. The data contain almost 200,000 distinct CDR3 sequences, almost 65% of them seen just once; the ten biggest clones take up 6% to 8.5%. They got blood RNA out of unsorted whole blood and also pulled out germline DNA. As concerns this clonotype: One end of the junction varies from germline; a read error may be responsible.

This CDR3 region has 14 residues. CDR1 is SGHAT and CDR2 is FQNNGV in the germline V gene. The specimen was peripheral blood. The chain recombines TRBV11-2 with TRBJ2-2, with TRBD2 identical over 9 bases. This receptor was taken from a woman in her fifties or sixties with primary liver carcinoma and hepatitis B virus infection. CDR3 in DNA: TGTGCCGGCAGCAGGCGGGAGGGGTCCGGGAAGCTGTTTTTT. It translates to CAGSRREGSGKLFF. The full variable domain, rest sourced from reference TRBV11-2 and TRBJ2-2, is EAGVAQSPRYKIIEKRQSVAFWCNPISGHATLYWYQQILGQGPKLLIQFQNNGVVDDSQLPKDRFSAERLKGVDSTLKIQPAKLEDSAVYLCAGSRREGSGKLFFGEGSRLTVL.